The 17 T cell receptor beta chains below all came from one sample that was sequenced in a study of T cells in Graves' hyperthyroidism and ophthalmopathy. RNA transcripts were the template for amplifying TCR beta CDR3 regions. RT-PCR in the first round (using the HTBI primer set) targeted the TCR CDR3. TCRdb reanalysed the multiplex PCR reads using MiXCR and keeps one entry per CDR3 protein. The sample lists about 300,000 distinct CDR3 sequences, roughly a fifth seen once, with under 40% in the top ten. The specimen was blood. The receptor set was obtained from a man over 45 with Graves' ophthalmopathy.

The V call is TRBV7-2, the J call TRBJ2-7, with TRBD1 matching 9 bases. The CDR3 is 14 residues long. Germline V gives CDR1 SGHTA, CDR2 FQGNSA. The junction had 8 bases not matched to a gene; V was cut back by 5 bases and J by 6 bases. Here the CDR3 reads CASSRDRVAFEQYF. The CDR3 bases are TGTGCCAGCAGCCGGGACAGGGTTGCGTTCGAGCAGTACTTC.

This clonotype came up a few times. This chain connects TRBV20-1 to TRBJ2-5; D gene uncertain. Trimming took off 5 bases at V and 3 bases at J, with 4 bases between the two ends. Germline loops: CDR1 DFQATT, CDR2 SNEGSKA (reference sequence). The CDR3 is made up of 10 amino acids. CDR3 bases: TGCAGTGCTGACAAAGAGACCCAGTACTTC. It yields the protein CSADKETQYF.

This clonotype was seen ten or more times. CDR3 nucleotides: TGTGCCAGCAGCTTCCTCCCGACTAGCTGGGTGGGGGATGAGCAGTTCTTC. Translation gives CASSFLPTSWVGDEQFF. The chain links TRBV7-9 to TRBJ2-1, with 7 bases lining up with TRBD2. Germline assignment: CDR1 SEHNR and CDR2 FQNEAQ (reference sequence). The CDR3 runs to 17 residues. The V gene end was trimmed by 3 bases and the J gene end by 8 bases; junction bases not matched to a gene: 16.

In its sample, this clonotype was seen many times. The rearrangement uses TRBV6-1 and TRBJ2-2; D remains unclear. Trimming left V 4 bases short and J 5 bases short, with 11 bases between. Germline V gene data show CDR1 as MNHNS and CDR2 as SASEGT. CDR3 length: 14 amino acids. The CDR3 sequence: CASSGLTQTGELFF. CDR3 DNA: TGTGCCAGCAGTGGTCTTACCCAGACCGGGGAGCTGTTTTTT.

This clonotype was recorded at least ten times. This CDR3 is CAWSHGVVNEQFF. The CDR3 region has the DNA TGTGCCTGGAGTCACGGGGTGGTCAATGAGCAGTTCTTC. The chain couples TRBV30 to TRBJ2-1, with a weak D call TRBD2 (5 bases). The germline gives CDR1 GTSNPN, CDR2 SVGIG (reference sequence). V shed 2 bases and J shed 6 bases, with 11 bases lying between them. CDR3 length: 13 residues.

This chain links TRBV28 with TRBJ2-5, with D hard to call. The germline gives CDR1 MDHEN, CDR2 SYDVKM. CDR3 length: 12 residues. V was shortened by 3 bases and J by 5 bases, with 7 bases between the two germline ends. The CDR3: CASSLIGETQYF. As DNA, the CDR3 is TGTGCCAGCAGTTTGATCGGGGAGACCCAGTACTTC.

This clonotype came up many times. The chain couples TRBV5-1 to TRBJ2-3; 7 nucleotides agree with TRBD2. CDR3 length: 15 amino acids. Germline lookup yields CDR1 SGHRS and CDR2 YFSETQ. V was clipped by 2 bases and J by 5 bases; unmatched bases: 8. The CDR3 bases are TGCGCCAGCAGCTTTATCCGGGACTACCTAGATACGCAGTATTTT. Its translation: CASSFIRDYLDTQYF.

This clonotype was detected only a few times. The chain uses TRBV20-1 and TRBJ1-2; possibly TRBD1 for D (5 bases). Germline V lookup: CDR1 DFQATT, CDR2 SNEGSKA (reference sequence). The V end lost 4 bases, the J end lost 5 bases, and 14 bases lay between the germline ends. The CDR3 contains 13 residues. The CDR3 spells CSATDRPGYGYTF. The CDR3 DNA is TGCAGTGCTACGGACCGGCCAGGGTATGGCTACACCTTC.

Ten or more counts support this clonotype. DNA of the CDR3: TGTGCCAGCAGCCGCAGTGACCAAGAGACCCAGTACTTC. As protein: CASSRSDQETQYF. The rearrangement links TRBV3-1 to TRBJ2-5, with D uncertain. V lost 4 bases, J lost 0 bases, and 6 bases lay in between. Germline V gives CDR1 LGHDT, CDR2 YNNKEL (reference sequence). CDR3 length: 13 residues.

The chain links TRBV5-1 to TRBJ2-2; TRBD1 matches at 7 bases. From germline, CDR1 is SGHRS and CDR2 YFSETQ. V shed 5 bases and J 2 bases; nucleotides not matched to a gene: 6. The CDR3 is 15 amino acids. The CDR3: CASSARTGNTGELFF. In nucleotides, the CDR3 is TGCGCCAGCAGTGCTAGGACAGGAAACACCGGGGAGCTGTTTTTT.

CDR3 in DNA: TGTGCCAGCAGTGAGGGGTTCCCAGATACGCAGTATTTT. This sequence encodes CASSEGFPDTQYF. V and J are TRBV27 and TRBJ2-3, with D tentatively TRBD1 or TRBD2 (5 bases each). Trimming pared 5 bases from V and 4 bases from J, leaving 10 bases between. Germline CDR1 is MNHEY and CDR2 is SMNVEV (reference sequence). The CDR3 length is 13 residues.

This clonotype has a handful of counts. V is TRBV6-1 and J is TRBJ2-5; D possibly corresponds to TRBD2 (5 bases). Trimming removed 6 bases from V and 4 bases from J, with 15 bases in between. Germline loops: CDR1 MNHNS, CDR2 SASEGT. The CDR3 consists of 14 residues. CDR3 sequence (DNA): TGTGCCAGCAGGGGTGGGCGTGGGAGAGAGACCCAGTACTTC. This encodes CASRGGRGRETQYF.

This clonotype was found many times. The CDR3 loop is CAIRAAGDTQYF. In DNA, the CDR3 is TGTGCCATCCGAGCCGCCGGAGATACGCAGTATTTT. V and J are TRBV28 and TRBJ2-3, with no clear D. The CDR3 is 12 residues long. Germline loops: CDR1 MDHEN, CDR2 SYDVKM. V lost 10 bases and J lost 5, with 13 bases in between.

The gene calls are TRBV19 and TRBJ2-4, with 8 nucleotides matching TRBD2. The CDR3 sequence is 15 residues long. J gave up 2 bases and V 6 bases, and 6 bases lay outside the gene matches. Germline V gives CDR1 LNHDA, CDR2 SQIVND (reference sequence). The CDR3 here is CASRERGTTKNIQYF. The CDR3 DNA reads TGTGCCAGTAGGGAGCGGGGGACGACCAAAAACATTCAGTACTTC.

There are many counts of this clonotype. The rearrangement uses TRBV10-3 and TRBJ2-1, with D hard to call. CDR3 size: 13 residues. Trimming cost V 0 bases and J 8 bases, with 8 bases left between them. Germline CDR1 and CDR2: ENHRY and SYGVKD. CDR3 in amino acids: CAISESNGHEQFF. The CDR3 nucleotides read TGTGCCATCAGTGAGTCGAACGGTCATGAGCAGTTCTTC.

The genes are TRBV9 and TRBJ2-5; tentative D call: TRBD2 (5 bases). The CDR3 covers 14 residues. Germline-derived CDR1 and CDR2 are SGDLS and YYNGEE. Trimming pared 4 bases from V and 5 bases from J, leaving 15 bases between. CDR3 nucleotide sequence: TGTGCCAGCAGCTCTAGTGACGGGATGGAGACCCAGTACTTC. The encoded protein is CASSSSDGMETQYF.

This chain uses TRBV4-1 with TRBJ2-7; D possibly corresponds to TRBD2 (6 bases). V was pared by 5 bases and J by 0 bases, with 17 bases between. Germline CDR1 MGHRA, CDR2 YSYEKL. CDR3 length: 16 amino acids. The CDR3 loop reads CASSLQGATSSYEQYF. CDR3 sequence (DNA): TGCGCCAGCAGCTTACAAGGTGCGACTAGCTCCTACGAGCAGTACTTC.